This T cell receptor (beta chain) was found in a study of blood T cell repertoires in COVID-19. Study-wide background: Sites across the United States, Italy and Spain contributed samples from acute and convalescent COVID-19. The cDNA or gDNA used as material had been derived from T cells, B-cell-depleted T cells, or PBMCs.

Original processing methods: Reference gene primers were amplified, and this amplification served to estimate nucleated cell counts. The repertoire was sequenced with immunoSEQ multiplex PCR; TCRdb's copy has only in-frame clones and lacks some. The V and J calls and clone size come from that table; D and trimming were worked out from the DNA. This sample has 250,000 to 350,000 clones, with about 83% found just once. Germline CDR1 SGHDN, CDR2 FVKESK. Trimming took 3 bases from V and 3 from J, leaving 15 bases between them. CDR3 length equals 16 residues. The specimen was peripheral blood. The J gene is TRBJ2-1, the V gene TRBV14, with a possible D match to TRBD2 (5 bases). The sequence derives from a woman between 50 and 59 years old with acute or convalescent COVID-19. The CDR3 reads CASSQSPRVFYNEQFF. The CDR3 DNA follows: TGTGCCAGCAGCCAGTCTCCGCGGGTCTTCTACAATGAGCAGTTCTTC.